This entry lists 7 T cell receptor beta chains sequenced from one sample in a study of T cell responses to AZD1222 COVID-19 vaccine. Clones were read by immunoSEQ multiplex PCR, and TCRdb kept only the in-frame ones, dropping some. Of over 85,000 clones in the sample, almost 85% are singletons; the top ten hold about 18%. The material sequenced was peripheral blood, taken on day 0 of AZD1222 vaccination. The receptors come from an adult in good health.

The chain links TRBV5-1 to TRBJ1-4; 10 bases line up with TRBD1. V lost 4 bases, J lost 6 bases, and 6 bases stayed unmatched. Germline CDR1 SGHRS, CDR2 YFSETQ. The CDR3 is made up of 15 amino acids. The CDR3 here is CASSGTGAVDEKLFF. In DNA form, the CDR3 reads TGCGCCAGCAGCGGGACAGGGGCGGTTGATGAAAAACTGTTTTTT.

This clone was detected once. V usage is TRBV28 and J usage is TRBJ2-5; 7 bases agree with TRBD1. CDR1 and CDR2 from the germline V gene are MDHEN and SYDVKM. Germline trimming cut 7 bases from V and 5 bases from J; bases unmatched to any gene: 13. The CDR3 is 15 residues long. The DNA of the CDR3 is TGTGCCAGCAAGGGGGCTTGGGGTGTTGGGGAGACCCAGTACTTC. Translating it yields CASKGAWGVGETQYF.

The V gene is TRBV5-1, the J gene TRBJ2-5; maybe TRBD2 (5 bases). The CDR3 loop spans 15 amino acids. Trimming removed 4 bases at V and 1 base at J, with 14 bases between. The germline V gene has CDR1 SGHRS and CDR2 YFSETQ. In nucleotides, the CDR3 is TGCGCCAGCAGCGCCCGGGGTGTCGGCCAAGAGACCCAGTACTTC. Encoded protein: CASSARGVGQETQYF.

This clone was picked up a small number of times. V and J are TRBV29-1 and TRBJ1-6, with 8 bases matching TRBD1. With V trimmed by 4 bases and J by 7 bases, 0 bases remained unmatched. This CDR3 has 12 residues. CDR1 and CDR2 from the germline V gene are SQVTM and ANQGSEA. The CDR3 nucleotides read TGCAGCGTTGGGACAGGGAATTCACCCCTCCACTTT. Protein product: CSVGTGNSPLHF.

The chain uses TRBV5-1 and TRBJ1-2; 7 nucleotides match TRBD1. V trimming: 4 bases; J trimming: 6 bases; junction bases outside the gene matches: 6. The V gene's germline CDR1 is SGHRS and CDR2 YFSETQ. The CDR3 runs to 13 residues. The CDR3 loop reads CASSLTGSDGYTF. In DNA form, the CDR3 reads TGCGCCAGCAGCCTGACAGGGTCGGATGGCTACACCTTC.

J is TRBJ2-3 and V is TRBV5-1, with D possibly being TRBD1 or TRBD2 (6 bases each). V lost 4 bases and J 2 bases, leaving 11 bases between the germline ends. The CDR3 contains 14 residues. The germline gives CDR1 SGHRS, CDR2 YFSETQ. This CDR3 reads CASSPGATTDTQYF. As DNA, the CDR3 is TGCGCCAGCAGCCCGGGGGCTACCACAGATACGCAGTATTTT.

This chain's CDR3 is CATAQGASGANVLTF. The CDR3 bases are TGTGCCACCGCTCAGGGGGCCAGTGGGGCCAACGTCCTGACTTTC. V is TRBV24-1 and J is TRBJ2-6; 8 bases fit TRBD1. This CDR3 comprises 15 residues. Germline V gene lookup returns CDR1 KGHDR and CDR2 SFDVKD. V shed 9 bases, J shed 3 bases, and the junction held 6 bases outside the gene matches.